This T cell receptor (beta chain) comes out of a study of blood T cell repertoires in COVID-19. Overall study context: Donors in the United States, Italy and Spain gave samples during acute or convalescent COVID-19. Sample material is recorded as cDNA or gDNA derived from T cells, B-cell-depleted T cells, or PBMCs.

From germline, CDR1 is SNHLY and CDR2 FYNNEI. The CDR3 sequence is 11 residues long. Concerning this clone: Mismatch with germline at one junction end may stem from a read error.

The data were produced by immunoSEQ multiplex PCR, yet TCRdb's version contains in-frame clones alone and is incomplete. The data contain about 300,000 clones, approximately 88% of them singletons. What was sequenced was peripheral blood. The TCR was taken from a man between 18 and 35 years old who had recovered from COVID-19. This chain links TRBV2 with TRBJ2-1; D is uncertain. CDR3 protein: CASNYYYEQFF. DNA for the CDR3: TGTGCCAGCAATTACTACTATGAGCAGTTCTTC.